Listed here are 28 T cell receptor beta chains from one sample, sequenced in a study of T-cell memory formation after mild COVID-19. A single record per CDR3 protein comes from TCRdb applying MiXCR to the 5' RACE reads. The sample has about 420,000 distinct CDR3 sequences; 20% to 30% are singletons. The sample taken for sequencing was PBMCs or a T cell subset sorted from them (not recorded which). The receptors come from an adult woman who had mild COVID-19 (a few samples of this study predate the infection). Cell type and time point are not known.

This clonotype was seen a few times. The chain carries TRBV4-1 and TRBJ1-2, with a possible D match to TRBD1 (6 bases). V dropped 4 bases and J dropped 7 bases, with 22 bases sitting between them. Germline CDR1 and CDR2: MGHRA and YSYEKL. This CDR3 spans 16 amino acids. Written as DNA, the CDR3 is TGCGCCAGCAGCCGAGATGAGGGGCAGGGGCGTGTTGGCTACACCTTC. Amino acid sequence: CASSRDEGQGRVGYTF.

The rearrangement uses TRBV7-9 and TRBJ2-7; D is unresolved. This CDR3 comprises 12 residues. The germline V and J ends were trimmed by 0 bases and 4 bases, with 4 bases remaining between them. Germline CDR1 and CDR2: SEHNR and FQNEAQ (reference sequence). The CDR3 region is CASSLAQYEQYF. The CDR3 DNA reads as TGTGCCAGCAGCTTAGCACAGTACGAGCAGTACTTC.

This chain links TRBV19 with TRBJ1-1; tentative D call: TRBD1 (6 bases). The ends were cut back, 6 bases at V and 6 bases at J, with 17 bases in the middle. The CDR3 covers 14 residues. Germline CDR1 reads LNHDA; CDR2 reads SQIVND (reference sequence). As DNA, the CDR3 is TGTGCCAGTAGCGTTGACAGGCGGGGGGCTGAAGCTTTCTTT. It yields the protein CASSVDRRGAEAFF.

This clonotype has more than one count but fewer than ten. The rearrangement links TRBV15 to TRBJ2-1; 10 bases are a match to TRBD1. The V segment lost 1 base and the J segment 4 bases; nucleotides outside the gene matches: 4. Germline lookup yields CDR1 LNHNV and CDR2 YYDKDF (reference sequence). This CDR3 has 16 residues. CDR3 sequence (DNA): TGTGCCACCAGCAGAGGGGGGACAGGGGTGTACAATGAGCAGTTCTTC. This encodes CATSRGGTGVYNEQFF.

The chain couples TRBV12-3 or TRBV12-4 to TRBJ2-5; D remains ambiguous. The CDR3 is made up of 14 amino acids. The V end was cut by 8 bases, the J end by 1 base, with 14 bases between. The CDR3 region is CASHPPSGQETQYF. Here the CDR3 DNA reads TGTGCCAGCCACCCCCCGAGTGGCCAAGAGACCCAGTACTTC.

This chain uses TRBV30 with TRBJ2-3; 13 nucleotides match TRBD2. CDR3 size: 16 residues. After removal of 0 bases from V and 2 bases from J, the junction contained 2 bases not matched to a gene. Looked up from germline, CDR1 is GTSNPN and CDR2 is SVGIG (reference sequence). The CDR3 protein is CAWSVGLAGHTDTQYF. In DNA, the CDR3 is TGTGCCTGGAGTGTGGGACTAGCGGGACACACAGATACGCAGTATTTT. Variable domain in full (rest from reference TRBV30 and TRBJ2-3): SQTIHQWPATLVQPVGSPLSLECTVEGTSNPNLYWYRQAAGRGLQLLFYSVGIGQISSEVPQNLSASRPQDRQFILSSKKLLLSDSGFYLCAWSVGLAGHTDTQYFGPGTRLTVL.

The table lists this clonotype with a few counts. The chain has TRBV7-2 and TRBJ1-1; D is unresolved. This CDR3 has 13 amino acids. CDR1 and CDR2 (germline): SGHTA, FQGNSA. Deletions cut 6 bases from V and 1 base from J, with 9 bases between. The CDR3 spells CASSSERNTEAFF. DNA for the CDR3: TGTGCCAGCAGTAGTGAGCGGAACACTGAAGCTTTCTTT.

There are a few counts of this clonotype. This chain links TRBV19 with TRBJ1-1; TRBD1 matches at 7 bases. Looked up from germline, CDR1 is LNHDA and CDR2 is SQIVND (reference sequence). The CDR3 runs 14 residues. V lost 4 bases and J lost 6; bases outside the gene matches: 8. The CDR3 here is CASSTGQQRAEAFF. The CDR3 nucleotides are TGTGCCAGTAGTACGGGACAGCAGCGTGCTGAAGCTTTCTTT.

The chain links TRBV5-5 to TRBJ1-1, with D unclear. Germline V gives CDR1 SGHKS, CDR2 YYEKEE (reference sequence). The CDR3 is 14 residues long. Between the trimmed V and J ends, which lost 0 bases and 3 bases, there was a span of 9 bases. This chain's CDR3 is CASSLADSYTEAFF. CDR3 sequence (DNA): TGTGCCAGCAGCTTGGCGGATTCTTACACTGAAGCTTTCTTT.

CDR3 nucleotides: TGTGCCAGCAGCTTAGCAGTCAGGGGAATCTCTGGCTACACCTTC. Its protein is CASSLAVRGISGYTF. This chain uses TRBV7-9 with TRBJ1-2, with a weak D call TRBD1 (6 bases). There are 15 residues in the CDR3. V was clipped by 0 bases and J by 7 bases, with 15 bases between them. Germline assignment: CDR1 SEHNR and CDR2 FQNEAQ (reference sequence).

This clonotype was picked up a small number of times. CDR3 sequence reads: CASTSPGNTIYF. The CDR3 region has the DNA TGTGCCAGTACCTCCCCCGGAAACACCATATATTTT. The V and J genes are TRBV19 and TRBJ1-3; D not resolved. Between the trimmed V and J ends, which lost 7 bases and 4 bases, there was a span of 8 bases. Germline V gene data show CDR1 as LNHDA and CDR2 as SQIVND (reference sequence). The CDR3 runs 12 residues.

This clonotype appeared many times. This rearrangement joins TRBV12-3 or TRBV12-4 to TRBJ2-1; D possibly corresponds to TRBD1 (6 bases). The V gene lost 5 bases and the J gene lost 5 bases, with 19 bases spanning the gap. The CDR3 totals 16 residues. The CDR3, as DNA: TGTGCCAGCAGTCCGACTCAACAGGGTCGGCACAATGAGCAGTTCTTC. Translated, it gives CASSPTQQGRHNEQFF.

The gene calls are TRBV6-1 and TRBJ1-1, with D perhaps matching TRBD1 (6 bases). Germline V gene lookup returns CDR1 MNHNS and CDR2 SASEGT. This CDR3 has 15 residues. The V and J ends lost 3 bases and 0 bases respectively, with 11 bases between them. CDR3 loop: CASSDQGRMNTEAFF. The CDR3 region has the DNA TGTGCCAGCAGTGACCAGGGGCGGATGAACACTGAAGCTTTCTTT.

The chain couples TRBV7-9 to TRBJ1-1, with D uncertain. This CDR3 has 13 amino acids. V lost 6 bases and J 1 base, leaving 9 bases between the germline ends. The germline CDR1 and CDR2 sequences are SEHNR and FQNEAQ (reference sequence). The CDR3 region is CASSYQWNTEAFF. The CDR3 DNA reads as TGTGCCAGCAGTTACCAATGGAACACTGAAGCTTTCTTT.

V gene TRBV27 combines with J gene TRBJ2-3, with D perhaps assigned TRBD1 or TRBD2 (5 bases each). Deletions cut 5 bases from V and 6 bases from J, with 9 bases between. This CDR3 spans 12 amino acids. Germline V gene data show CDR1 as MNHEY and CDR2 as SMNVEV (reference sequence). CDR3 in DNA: TGTGCCAGCAGTCTCGAGGGGGATACGCAGTATTTT. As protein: CASSLEGDTQYF.

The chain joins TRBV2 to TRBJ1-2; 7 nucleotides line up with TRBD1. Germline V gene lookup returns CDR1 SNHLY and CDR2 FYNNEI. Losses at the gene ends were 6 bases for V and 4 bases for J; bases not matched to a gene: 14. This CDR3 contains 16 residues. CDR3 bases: TGTGCCAGCAGCAAAGCAAGGGACAGTGGTGCCTATGGCTACACCTTC. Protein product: CASSKARDSGAYGYTF.

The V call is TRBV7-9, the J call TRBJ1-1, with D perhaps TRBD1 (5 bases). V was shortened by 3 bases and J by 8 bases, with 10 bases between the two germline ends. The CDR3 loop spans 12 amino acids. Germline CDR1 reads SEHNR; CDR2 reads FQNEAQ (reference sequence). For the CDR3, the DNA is TGTGCCAGCAGCTTCGGGGCAGCAGAAGCTTTCTTT. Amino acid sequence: CASSFGAAEAFF.

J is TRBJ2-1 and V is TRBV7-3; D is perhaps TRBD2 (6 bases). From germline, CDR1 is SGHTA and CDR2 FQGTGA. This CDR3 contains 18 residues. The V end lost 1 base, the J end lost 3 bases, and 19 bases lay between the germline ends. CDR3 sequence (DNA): TGTGCCAGCAGCTTAATGGGGGGTCCGTCTCGGATCTACAATGAGCAGTTCTTC. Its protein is CASSLMGGPSRIYNEQFF.

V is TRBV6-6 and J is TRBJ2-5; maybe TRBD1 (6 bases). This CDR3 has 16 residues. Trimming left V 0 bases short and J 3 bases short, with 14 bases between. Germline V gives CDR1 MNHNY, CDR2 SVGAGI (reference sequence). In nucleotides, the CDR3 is TGTGCCAGCAGTTACTCGCAGTTACAGGGAGAAGAGACCCAGTACTTC. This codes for CASSYSQLQGEETQYF.

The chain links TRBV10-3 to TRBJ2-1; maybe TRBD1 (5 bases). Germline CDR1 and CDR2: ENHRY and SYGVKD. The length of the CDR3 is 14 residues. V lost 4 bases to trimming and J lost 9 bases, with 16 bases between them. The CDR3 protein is CAISGTGPRGEQFF. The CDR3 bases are TGTGCCATCAGTGGGACCGGTCCTAGGGGTGAGCAGTTCTTC.

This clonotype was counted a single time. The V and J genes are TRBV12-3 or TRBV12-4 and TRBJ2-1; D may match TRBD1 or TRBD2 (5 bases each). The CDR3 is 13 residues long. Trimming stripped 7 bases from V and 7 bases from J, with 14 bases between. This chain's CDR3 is CASTTRWGNEQFF. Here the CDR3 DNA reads TGTGCCAGCACCACCCGATGGGGGAATGAGCAGTTCTTC.

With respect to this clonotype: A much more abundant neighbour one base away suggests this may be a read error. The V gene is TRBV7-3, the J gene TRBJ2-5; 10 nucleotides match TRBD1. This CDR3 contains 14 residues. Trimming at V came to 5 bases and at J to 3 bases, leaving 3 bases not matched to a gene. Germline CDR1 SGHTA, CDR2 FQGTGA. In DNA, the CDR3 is TGTGCCAGCAGCCCGGACAGGGGGAAAGAGACCCAGTACTTC. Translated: CASSPDRGKETQYF.

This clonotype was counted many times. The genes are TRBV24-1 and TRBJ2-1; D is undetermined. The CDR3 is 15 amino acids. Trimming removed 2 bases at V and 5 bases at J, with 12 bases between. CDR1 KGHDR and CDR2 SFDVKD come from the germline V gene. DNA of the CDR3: TGTGCCACCAGTGATTCCTCCACTACTCACAATGAGCAGTTCTTC. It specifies CATSDSSTTHNEQFF.

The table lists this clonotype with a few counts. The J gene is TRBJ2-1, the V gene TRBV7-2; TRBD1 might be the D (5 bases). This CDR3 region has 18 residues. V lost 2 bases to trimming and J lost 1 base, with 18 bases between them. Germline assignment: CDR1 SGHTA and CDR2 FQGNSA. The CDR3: CASSLRPTDMESYNEQFF. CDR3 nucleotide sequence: TGTGCCAGCAGCTTAAGGCCTACGGACATGGAGTCCTACAATGAGCAGTTCTTC. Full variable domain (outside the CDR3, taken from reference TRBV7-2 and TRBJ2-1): GAGVSQSPSNKVTEKGKDVELRCDPISGHTALYWYRQSLGQGLEFLIYFQGNSAPDKSGLPSDRFSAERTGGSVSTLTIQRTQQEDSAVYLCASSLRPTDMESYNEQFFGPGTRLTVL.

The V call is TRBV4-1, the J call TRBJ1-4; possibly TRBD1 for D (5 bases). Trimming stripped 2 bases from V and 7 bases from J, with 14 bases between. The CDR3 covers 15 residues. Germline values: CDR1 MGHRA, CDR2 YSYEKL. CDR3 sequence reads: CASSQFSRVAEKLFF. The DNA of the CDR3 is TGCGCCAGCAGCCAATTCAGCAGGGTCGCTGAAAAACTGTTTTTT.

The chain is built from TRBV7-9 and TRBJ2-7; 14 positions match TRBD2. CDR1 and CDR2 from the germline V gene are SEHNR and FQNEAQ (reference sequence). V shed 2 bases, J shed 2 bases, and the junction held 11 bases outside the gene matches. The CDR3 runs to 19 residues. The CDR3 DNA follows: TGTGCCAGCAGCTTAATAGCGGGACTAGCGGGAGATCCCGCCTACGAGCAGTACTTC. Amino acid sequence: CASSLIAGLAGDPAYEQYF.

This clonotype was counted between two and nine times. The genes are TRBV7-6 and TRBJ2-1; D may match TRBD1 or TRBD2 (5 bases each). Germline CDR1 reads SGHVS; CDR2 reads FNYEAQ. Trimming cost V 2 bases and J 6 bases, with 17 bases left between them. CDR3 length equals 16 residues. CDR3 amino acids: CASSLNQGVGPNEQFF. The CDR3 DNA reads TGTGCCAGCAGCTTAAACCAGGGAGTGGGGCCCAATGAGCAGTTCTTC.

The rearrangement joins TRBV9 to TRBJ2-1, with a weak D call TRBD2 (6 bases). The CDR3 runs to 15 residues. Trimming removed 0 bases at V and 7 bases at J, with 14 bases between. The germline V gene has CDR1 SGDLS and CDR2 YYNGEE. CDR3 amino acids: CASSVEAGLGNEQFF. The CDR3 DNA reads TGTGCCAGCAGCGTAGAGGCGGGACTGGGGAATGAGCAGTTCTTC.